This T cell receptor (beta chain) was recovered during a study of Graves' ophthalmopathy and Graves' hyperthyroidism. About the research overall: Hyperthyroidism was considered stable when no ophthalmopathy appeared within 18 months of follow-up. The study, taken as a whole, reports: The model predicted ophthalmopathy progression with about 70% sensitivity and less than 80% specificity. Blood also held most thyroid clonotypes expanded above 0.001 frequency.

There are many counts of this clonotype. Its antigen is currently unknown. As the template, RNA transcripts were used to amplify TCR beta CDR3 regions. First-round RT-PCR employed HTBI primers, with a second-round multiplex PCR after it. TCRdb analysed the multiplex PCR reads with MiXCR anew, one entry per CDR3 protein. Found here are around 1.1 million distinct CDR3 sequences, 35% to 40% of them singletons; the top ten hold approximately 12%. The TCR comes from an adult man with Graves' hyperthyroidism. Sequencing input: peripheral blood or thyroid tissue (not recorded which).

In nucleotides, the CDR3 is TGTGCCAGCAGCGTATTTTCTGGCTCTGGGGCCAACGTCCTGACTTTC. Its translation is CASSVFSGSGANVLTF. The chain uses TRBV9 and TRBJ2-6; D gene unclear. The CDR3 is made up of 16 amino acids. Per germline, CDR1 SGDLS and CDR2 YYNGEE. Trimming took off 1 base at V and 0 bases at J, with 8 bases between the two ends.